This T cell receptor (beta chain) was retrieved from a study of shared clonotypes between healthy human individuals. General study results and limits: Around 4.7% was the fraction of naive CD4 clonotypes found shared across several donors. A reduction in generation probabilities was seen for non-shared clonotypes relative to those shared by all four donors. The represented genetic and exposure-history diversity was limited by the small number of donors. Incomplete sequencing of sorted subsets was indicated by rarefaction despite large depth.

The repertoire was sequenced with immunoSEQ multiplex PCR; TCRdb's copy has only in-frame clones and lacks some. The sample shows about 1.9 million clones, around 93% of them seen only once. Germline CDR1 SGDLS, CDR2 YYNGEE. V lost 4 bases and J lost 5, with 15 bases in between. CDR3 length equals 14 residues. Naive-designated CD8 cells lacked CD45RO, were positively enriched for CCR7, and omitted terminally differentiated effector memory CD45RA+ cells. As to this clone: Its antigen is currently unknown.

Sequenced: naive CD8+ T cells from PBMCs. The gene calls are TRBV9 and TRBJ2-5, with D possibly matching TRBD1 (5 bases). The clonotype was recovered from a man between 18 and 35 years old in good health. Some clones in this sample may be carry-over from other donors' samples. As DNA, the CDR3 is TGTGCCAGCAGCACCCAGGGTGTCGCGGAGACCCAGTACTTC. Residues: CASSTQGVAETQYF.